Here is one T cell receptor (beta chain) with its context. This entry comes from a study of TIL therapy for anti-PD-1-resistant metastatic lung cancer. Sequencing used immunoSEQ v3. Clones were sequenced by immunoSEQ multiplex PCR, and TCRdb holds only the in-frame ones, with some missing. The table includes just over 25,000 clones, roughly 72% detected once. Time point described: pre-treatment sample, taken before nivolumab and TIL therapy. The tumor samples were excised metastases, mostly pleural nodules or supraclavicular lymph nodes. This material consisted of tumor tissue, taken at baseline. The clonotype comes from a person aged 30 to 80 with non-small cell lung cancer.

CDR3 in amino acids: CASSELGDSNQPQHF. The CDR3, as DNA: TGTGCCAGCAGTGAATTAGGGGATAGCAATCAGCCCCAGCATTTT. The genes are TRBV2 and TRBJ1-5; the D gene is possibly TRBD1 (5 bases). Germline lookup yields CDR1 SNHLY and CDR2 FYNNEI. Trimming removed 2 bases at V and 0 bases at J, with 8 bases between. This CDR3 region has 15 residues.